These 15 T cell receptor beta chains came from one sample sequenced in a study of beta chain features in type 1 diabetes. Of the isolated RNA, all was reverse transcribed, and so the sequenced material was expressed TCRB transcripts. Only in-frame clones appear in the TCRdb table, and some are missing; sequencing was by immunoSEQ multiplex PCR. The data hold about 660,000 clones, with roughly 13% observed a single time. Study-level findings and limits: Type 1 diabetes patients had TCRB CDR3s that were shorter (moderately but significantly so) in all four CD4+ subsets.

The antigens these receptors bind are not known. The sample was naive CD4+ T cells from blood. These receptors all come from a man aged 18-30 years with type 1 diabetes.

The chain uses TRBV18 and TRBJ2-3; D remains unclear. From germline, CDR1 is KGHSH and CDR2 LQKENI. Trimming took 1 base from V and 4 from J, leaving 6 bases between them. The CDR3 is 13 residues long. The CDR3 loop reads CASSPRQADTQYF. Here the CDR3 DNA reads TGTGCCAGCTCACCACGGCAGGCAGATACGCAGTATTTT.

This rearrangement joins TRBV11-2 to TRBJ2-7; the match to TRBD1 covers 8 bases. CDR3 length: 15 amino acids. V trimming: 4 bases; J trimming: 3 bases; junction bases outside the gene matches: 8. CDR1 and CDR2 (germline): SGHAT, FQNNGV. The CDR3 sequence is CASSSLGDRSYEQYF. The CDR3, as DNA: TGTGCCAGCAGCTCTTTGGGGGACAGGAGCTACGAGCAGTACTTC.

This rearrangement joins TRBV7-3 to TRBJ2-5; no firm D call. This CDR3 is 13 amino acids long. V was pared by 5 bases and J by 2 bases, with 9 bases between. From germline, CDR1 is SGHTA and CDR2 FQGTGA. DNA for the CDR3: TGTGCCAGCAGCCCTAACCCGCAAGAGACCCAGTACTTC. This codes for CASSPNPQETQYF.

This clone was observed a handful of times. The chain recombines TRBV29-1 with TRBJ2-3; D is possibly TRBD2 (7 bases). V lost 6 bases to trimming and J lost 2 bases, with 18 bases between them. The germline V gene encodes CDR1 SQVTM and CDR2 ANQGSEA. The CDR3 is 15 amino acids. CDR3 coding DNA: TGCAGCGTGGGAAGGGGGGGAAGTCACACAGATACGCAGTATTTT. Translating gives CSVGRGGSHTDTQYF.

This clone was observed a handful of times. The chain couples TRBV6-5 to TRBJ1-1, with D uncertain. Germline CDR1 is MNHEY and CDR2 is SVGAGI. The CDR3 runs 13 residues. Trimming removed 2 bases at V and 1 base at J, with 5 bases between. CDR3 bases: TGTGCCAGCAGTTACCAGGCGAACACTGAAGCTTTCTTT. It encodes CASSYQANTEAFF.

This clone was observed a few times. The V gene is TRBV6-1, the J gene TRBJ2-2; D call uncertain. The V and J ends lost 3 bases and 5 bases respectively, with 13 bases between them. The CDR3 has 15 amino acids. From germline, CDR1 is MNHNS and CDR2 SASEGT. The CDR3 region has the DNA TGTGCCAGCAGTGACCCGACCGTGCGGACCGGGGAGCTGTTTTTT. Its translation is CASSDPTVRTGELFF.

This chain connects TRBV28 to TRBJ2-7, with D perhaps given as TRBD1 or TRBD2 (5 bases each). Per the germline V gene, CDR1 is MDHEN and CDR2 is SYDVKM. Trimming stripped 7 bases from V and 2 bases from J, with 15 bases between. The CDR3 loop spans 14 amino acids. The CDR3 protein is CASIPAWGTYEQYF. DNA of the CDR3: TGTGCCAGCATACCCGCCTGGGGGACCTACGAGCAGTACTTC.

This chain links TRBV2 with TRBJ2-1, with 11 bases matching TRBD2. Trimming cost V 6 bases and J 2 bases; bases outside gene matches: 3. There are 15 residues in the CDR3. Per germline, CDR1 SNHLY and CDR2 FYNNEI. The DNA for the CDR3 is TGTGCCAGCAGACCGGGACTAGCGGCCTACAATGAGCAGTTCTTC. This sequence encodes CASRPGLAAYNEQFF. The whole variable domain, remainder taken from reference TRBV2 and TRBJ2-1, is EPEVTQTPSHQVTQMGQEVILRCVPISNHLYFYWYRQILGQKVEFLVSFYNNEISEKSEIFDDQFSVERPDGSNFTLKIRSTKLEDSAMYFCASRPGLAAYNEQFFGPGTRLTVL.

The chain carries TRBV29-1 and TRBJ1-2, with D maybe TRBD1 (5 bases). The CDR3 extends over 15 amino acids. V lost 4 bases and J lost 0, with 15 bases in between. CDR1 SQVTM and CDR2 ANQGSEA come from the germline V gene. The CDR3 protein is CSVVAQGITNYGYTF. The DNA of the CDR3 is TGCAGCGTTGTGGCCCAGGGTATTACTAACTATGGCTACACCTTC. The variable domain in full, with the rest retrieved from reference TRBV29-1 and TRBJ1-2, is SAVISQKPSRDICQRGTSLTIQCQVDSQVTMMFWYRQQPGQSLTLIATANQGSEATYESGFVIDKFPISRPNLTFSTLTVSNMSPEDSSIYLCSVVAQGITNYGYTFGSGTRLTVV.

V usage is TRBV4-3 and J usage is TRBJ2-7; D unclear. V shed 0 bases and J shed 4 bases, with 7 bases lying between them. Germline loops: CDR1 LGHNA, CDR2 YSLEER. This CDR3 spans 13 amino acids. The CDR3: CASSQDIVYEQYF. Written as DNA, the CDR3 is TGCGCCAGCAGCCAAGATATAGTGTACGAGCAGTACTTC.

The V and J genes are TRBV5-1 and TRBJ1-1, with a possible D match to TRBD1 (6 bases). Germline V gene sequence: CDR1 SGHRS, CDR2 YFSETQ. The ends were cut back, 2 bases at V and 2 bases at J, with 10 bases in the middle. The CDR3 has 14 amino acids. The CDR3 DNA sequence: TGCGCCAGCAGCTTACAGGGCTCAAACACTGAAGCTTTCTTT. Translating gives CASSLQGSNTEAFF.

The table lists this clone with a few counts. V gene TRBV18 combines with J gene TRBJ2-2; a possible D gene is TRBD1 (6 bases). V gave up 3 bases and J gave up 1 base, with 12 bases separating them. CDR1 and CDR2 (germline): KGHSH, LQKENI. The length of the CDR3 is 16 residues. The CDR3 spells CASSPQDSLNTGELFF. In DNA, the CDR3 is TGTGCCAGCTCACCTCAGGACAGCCTGAACACCGGGGAGCTGTTTTTT. Complete variable domain (other parts from reference TRBV18 and TRBJ2-2): NAGVMQNPRHLVRRRGQEARLRCSPMKGHSHVYWYRQLPEEGLKFMVYLQKENIIDESGMPKERFSAEFPKEGPSILRIQQVVRGDSAAYFCASSPQDSLNTGELFFGEGSRLTVL.

The V call is TRBV6-5, the J call TRBJ2-2, with a possible D match to TRBD1 (6 bases). CDR1 is MNHEY and CDR2 is SVGAGI in the germline V gene. V shed 9 bases and J shed 0 bases, with 14 bases lying between them. The CDR3 length is 15 residues. The chain's CDR3 is CASRTGPSNTGELFF. The CDR3 DNA is TGTGCCAGTCGTACAGGGCCTTCGAACACCGGGGAGCTGTTTTTT.

CDR3 in amino acids: CASRQGGGNEQFF. The CDR3, as DNA: TGTGCCAGCAGGCAGGGTGGAGGTAATGAGCAGTTCTTC. V gene TRBV6-5 combines with J gene TRBJ2-1; possibly TRBD1 or TRBD2 for D (5 bases each). V was clipped by 6 bases and J by 7 bases, with 13 bases between them. The CDR3 runs to 13 residues. Germline V gene lookup returns CDR1 MNHEY and CDR2 SVGAGI.

This rearrangement joins TRBV30 to TRBJ2-7, with TRBD2 matching over 8 bases. Germline CDR1 GTSNPN, CDR2 SVGIG (reference sequence). The ends lost 2 bases at V and 1 base at J; junction bases unmatched: 7. The CDR3 is 15 amino acids. CDR3 DNA: TGTGCCTGGAGTAGGCGGGGGGCACTATCCTACGAGCAGTACTTC. Translating it yields CAWSRRGALSYEQYF.